Presented here are 4 T cell receptor beta chains from one specimen sequenced in a study of OX40 agonist ivuxolimab in advanced cancers. Profiled with immunoSEQ multiplex PCR; TCRdb holds only in-frame clones, not every one. The data show approximately 90,000 clones, with about 88% seen just once and 0.25% to 0.35% held by the top ten. The sequencing here drew on CD4+ or CD8+ T cells sorted from blood, taken in a trial of the OX40 agonist ivuxolimab. Receptors originate from an adult with an advanced solid tumor such as melanoma, head and neck, liver or kidney cancer.

The chain joins TRBV15 to TRBJ2-4; the D call may be TRBD1 or TRBD2 (5 bases each). Trimming pared 5 bases from V and 2 bases from J, leaving 13 bases between. There are 15 residues in the CDR3. In germline, CDR1 is LNHNV, CDR2 YYDKDF (reference sequence). This CDR3 reads CATSGGTGSKNIQYF. For the CDR3, the DNA is TGTGCCACCAGCGGGGGTACGGGTTCCAAAAACATTCAGTACTTC. Drawing the rest from reference TRBV15 and TRBJ2-4, the complete variable domain is DAMVIQNPRYQVTQFGKPVTLSCSQTLNHNVMYWYQQKSSQAPKLLFHYYDKDFNNEADTPDNFQSRRPNTSFCFLDIRSPGLGDTAMYLCATSGGTGSKNIQYFGAGTRLSVL.

This sequence joins TRBV5-1 and TRBJ2-7; D unresolved. V was shortened by 5 bases and J by 3 bases, with 18 bases between the two germline ends. Germline V gene data show CDR1 as SGHRS and CDR2 as YFSETQ. The CDR3 runs to 15 residues. The CDR3 protein is CASRRATEGVYEQYF. CDR3 bases: TGCGCCAGCAGAAGGGCAACCGAAGGAGTCTACGAGCAGTACTTC.

This clone was observed a few times. The V and J genes are TRBV6-4 and TRBJ2-2, with D possibly matching TRBD2 (6 bases). The CDR3 is made up of 15 amino acids. Trimming pared 2 bases from V and 5 bases from J, leaving 12 bases between. From germline, CDR1 is MRHNA and CDR2 SNTAGT. DNA of the CDR3: TGTGCCAGCAGTGACGGACATGGGGGGACCGGGGAGCTGTTTTTT. It is translated as CASSDGHGGTGELFF.

The gene calls are TRBV5-1 and TRBJ2-7; D might be TRBD2 (5 bases). Germline CDR1 is SGHRS and CDR2 is YFSETQ. CDR3 length: 14 amino acids. V was trimmed by 6 bases and J by 0 bases, leaving 13 bases between them. The CDR3 DNA is TGCGCCAGCACCGTGGACTCAACCTCCTACGAGCAGTACTTC. Translated, it gives CASTVDSTSYEQYF.